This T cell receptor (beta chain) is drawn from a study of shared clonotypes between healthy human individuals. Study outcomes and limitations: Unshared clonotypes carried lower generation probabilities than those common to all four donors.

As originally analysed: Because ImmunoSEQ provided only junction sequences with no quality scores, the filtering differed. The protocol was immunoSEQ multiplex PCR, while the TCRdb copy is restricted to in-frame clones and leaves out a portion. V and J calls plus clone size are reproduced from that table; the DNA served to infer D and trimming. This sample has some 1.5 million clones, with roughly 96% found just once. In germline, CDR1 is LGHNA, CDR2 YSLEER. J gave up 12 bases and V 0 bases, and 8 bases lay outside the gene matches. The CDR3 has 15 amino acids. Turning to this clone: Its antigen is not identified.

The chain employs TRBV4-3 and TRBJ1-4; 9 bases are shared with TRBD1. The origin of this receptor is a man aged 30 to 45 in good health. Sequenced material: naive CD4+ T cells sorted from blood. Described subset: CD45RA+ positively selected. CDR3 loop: CASSQDLYRGQELFF. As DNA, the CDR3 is TGCGCCAGCAGCCAAGATCTTTACAGGGGGCAGGAACTGTTTTTT.